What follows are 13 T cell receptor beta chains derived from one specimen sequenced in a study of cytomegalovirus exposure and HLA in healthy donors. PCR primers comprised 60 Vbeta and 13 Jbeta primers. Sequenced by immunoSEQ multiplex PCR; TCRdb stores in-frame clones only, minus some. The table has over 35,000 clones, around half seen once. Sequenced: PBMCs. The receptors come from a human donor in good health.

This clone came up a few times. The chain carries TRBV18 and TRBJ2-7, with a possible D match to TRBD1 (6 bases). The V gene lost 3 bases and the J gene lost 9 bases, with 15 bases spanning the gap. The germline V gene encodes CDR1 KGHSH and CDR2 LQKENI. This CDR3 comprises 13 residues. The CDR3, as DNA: TGTGCCAGCTCACCCGGTCCGACAGGACCGCAGTACTTC. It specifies CASSPGPTGPQYF.

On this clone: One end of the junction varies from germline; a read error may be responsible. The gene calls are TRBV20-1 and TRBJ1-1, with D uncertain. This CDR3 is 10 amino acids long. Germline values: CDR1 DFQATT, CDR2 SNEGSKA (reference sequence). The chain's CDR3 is CSATREGAFF. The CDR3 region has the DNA TGCAGCGCTACACGGGAGGGAGCTTTCTTT.

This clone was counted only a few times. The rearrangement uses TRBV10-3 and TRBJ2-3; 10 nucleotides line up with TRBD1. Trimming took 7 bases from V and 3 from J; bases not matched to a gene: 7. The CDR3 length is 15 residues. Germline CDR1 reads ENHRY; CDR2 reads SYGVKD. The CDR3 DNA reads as TGTGCCATCACTACGGGACAGGGGTTGACAGATACGCAGTATTTT. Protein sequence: CAITTGQGLTDTQYF.

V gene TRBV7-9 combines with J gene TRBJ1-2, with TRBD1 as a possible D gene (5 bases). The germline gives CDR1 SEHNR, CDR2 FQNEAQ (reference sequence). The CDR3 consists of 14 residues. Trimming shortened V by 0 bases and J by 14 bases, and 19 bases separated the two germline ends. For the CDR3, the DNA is TGTGCCAGCAGCTTAGCGGCAGGGAAGAGCTCTCCAACCTTC. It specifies CASSLAAGKSSPTF.

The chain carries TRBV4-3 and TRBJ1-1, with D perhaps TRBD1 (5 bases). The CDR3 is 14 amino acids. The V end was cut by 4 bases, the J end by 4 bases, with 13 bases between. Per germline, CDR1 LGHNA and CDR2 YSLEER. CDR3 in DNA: TGCGCCAGCAGCCCCGGACACGGCGGCACTGAAGCTTTCTTT. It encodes CASSPGHGGTEAFF.

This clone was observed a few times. The CDR3 DNA follows: TGTGCCAGCAGATGGGGCGGGAGCTCCTCCTACGAGCAGTACTTC. Translating it yields CASRWGGSSSYEQYF. The V call is TRBV2, the J call TRBJ2-7, with 7 positions matching TRBD2. V shed 6 bases and J 0 bases; nucleotides not matched to a gene: 8. The CDR3 runs 15 residues. The germline V gene has CDR1 SNHLY and CDR2 FYNNEI. Variable domain in full (rest from reference TRBV2 and TRBJ2-7): EPEVTQTPSHQVTQMGQEVILRCVPISNHLYFYWYRQILGQKVEFLVSFYNNEISEKSEIFDDQFSVERPDGSNFTLKIRSTKLEDSAMYFCASRWGGSSSYEQYFGPGTRLTVT.

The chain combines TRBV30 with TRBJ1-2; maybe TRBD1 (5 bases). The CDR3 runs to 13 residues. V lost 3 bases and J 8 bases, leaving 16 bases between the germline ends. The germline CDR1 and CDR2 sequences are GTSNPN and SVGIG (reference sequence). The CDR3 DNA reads TGTGCCTGGAGCGCAGGGCAAGAATGGGGCTACACCTTC. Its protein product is CAWSAGQEWGYTF.

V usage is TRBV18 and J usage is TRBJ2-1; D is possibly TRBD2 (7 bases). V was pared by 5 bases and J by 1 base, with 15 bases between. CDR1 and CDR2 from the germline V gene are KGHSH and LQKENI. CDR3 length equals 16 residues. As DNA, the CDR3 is TGTGCCAGCTCAACTCGGGCGGGGGCTTCCTACAATGAGCAGTTCTTC. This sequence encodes CASSTRAGASYNEQFF.

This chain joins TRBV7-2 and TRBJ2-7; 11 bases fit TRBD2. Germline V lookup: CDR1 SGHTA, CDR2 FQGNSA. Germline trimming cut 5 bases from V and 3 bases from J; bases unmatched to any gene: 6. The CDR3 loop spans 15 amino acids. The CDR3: CASSPTSGSRYEQYF. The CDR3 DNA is TGTGCCAGCAGCCCCACTAGCGGGAGTCGCTACGAGCAGTACTTC. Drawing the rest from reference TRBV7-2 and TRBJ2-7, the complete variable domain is GAGVSQSPSNKVTEKGKDVELRCDPISGHTALYWYRQSLGQGLEFLIYFQGNSAPDKSGLPSDRFSAERTGGSVSTLTIQRTQQEDSAVYLCASSPTSGSRYEQYFGPGTRLTVT.

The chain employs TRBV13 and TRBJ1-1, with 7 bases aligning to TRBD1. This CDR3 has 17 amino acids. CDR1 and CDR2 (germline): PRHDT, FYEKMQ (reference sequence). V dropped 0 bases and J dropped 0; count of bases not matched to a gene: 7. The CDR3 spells CASSLGRTGVLNTEAFF. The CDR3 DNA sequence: TGTGCCAGCAGCTTAGGCCGTACAGGGGTCTTGAACACTGAAGCTTTCTTT.

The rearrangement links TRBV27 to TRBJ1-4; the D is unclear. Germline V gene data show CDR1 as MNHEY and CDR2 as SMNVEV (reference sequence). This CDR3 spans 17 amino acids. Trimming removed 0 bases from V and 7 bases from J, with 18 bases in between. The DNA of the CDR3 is TGTGCCAGCAGTTTATCCGCCGACGCAGGCTGGGCTGAAAAACTGTTTTTT. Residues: CASSLSADAGWAEKLFF.

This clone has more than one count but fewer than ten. The chain's CDR3 is CASSPLALRYEQYF. CDR3 in DNA: TGTGCCAGCAGTCCACTAGCCCTCCGGTACGAGCAGTACTTC. The chain links TRBV28 to TRBJ2-7; weak D call: TRBD2 (6 bases). This CDR3 spans 14 amino acids. V lost 5 bases and J lost 4, with 15 bases in between. In germline, CDR1 is MDHEN, CDR2 SYDVKM.

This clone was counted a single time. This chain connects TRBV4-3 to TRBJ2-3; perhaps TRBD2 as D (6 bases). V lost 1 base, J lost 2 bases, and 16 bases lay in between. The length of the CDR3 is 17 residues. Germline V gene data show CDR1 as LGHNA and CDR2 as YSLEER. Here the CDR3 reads CASSQVAGGLHTDTQYF. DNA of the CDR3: TGCGCCAGCAGCCAAGTCGCCGGGGGATTACACACAGATACGCAGTATTTT.